This T cell receptor (beta chain) is drawn from a study of blood T cell repertoires in COVID-19. The overall study: From the United States, Italy and Spain came samples of acute and convalescent COVID-19. T cells, B-cell-depleted T cells, or PBMCs provided the cDNA or gDNA that served as material.

The V gene's germline CDR1 is SGHRS and CDR2 YFSETQ. This CDR3 contains 14 residues. Trimming left V 0 bases short and J 5 bases short, with 11 bases between. Recovery among Cohort 3 donors was established by two negative PCRs, clearance, or symptom resolution. Original handling: The assay estimated nucleated cells by amplifying reference gene primers. Assay used: immunoSEQ multiplex PCR; TCRdb lists only in-frame clones, some missing. V and J calls and clone size come straight from that table; D and trimming were deduced from the DNA. The sample holds 150,000 to 200,000 clones; over 75% are singletons and the top ten take approximately 6%.

The sequence derives from a man aged 40-50 years who had recovered from COVID-19. The chain employs TRBV5-1 and TRBJ2-5; D is uncertain. The material sequenced was PBMCs or T cells enriched from blood (not recorded which). CDR3 sequence (DNA): TGCGCCAGCAGCTTGGCTGGGTCGGAGGAGACCCAGTACTTC. Amino acid sequence: CASSLAGSEETQYF.